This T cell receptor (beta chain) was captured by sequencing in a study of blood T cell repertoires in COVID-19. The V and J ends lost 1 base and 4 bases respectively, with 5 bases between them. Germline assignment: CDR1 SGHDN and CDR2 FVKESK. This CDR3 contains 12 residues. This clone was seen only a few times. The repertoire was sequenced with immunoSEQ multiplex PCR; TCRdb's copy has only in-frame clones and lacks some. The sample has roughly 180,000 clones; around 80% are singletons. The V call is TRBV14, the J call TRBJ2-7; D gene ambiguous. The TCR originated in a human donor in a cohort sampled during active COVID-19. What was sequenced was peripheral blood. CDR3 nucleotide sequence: TGTGCCAGCAGCCAAGTTCGTTACGAGCAGTACTTC. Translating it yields CASSQVRYEQYF. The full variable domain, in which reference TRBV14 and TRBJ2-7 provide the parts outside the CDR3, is EAGVTQFPSHSVIEKGQTVTLRCDPISGHDNLYWYRRVMGKEIKFLLHFVKESKQDESGMPNNRFLAERTGGTYSTLKVQPAELEDSGVYFCASSQVRYEQYFGPGTRLTVT.